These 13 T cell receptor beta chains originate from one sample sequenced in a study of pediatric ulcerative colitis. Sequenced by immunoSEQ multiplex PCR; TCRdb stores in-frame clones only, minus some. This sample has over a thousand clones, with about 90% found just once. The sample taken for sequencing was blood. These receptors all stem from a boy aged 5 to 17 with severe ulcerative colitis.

The CDR3, as DNA: TGCGCCAGCAGCTTGGGGACTAGCGGGGGGACGGATGAGCAGTTCTTC. It is translated as CASSLGTSGGTDEQFF. The chain links TRBV5-1 to TRBJ2-1, with 14 positions matching TRBD2. V lost 0 bases, J lost 8 bases, and 4 bases stayed unmatched. The V gene's germline CDR1 is SGHRS and CDR2 YFSETQ. The CDR3 contains 16 residues.

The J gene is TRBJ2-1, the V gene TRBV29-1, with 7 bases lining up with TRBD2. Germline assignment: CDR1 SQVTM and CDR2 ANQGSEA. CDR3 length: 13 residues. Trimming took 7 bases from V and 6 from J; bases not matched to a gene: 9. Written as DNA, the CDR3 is TGCAGCGCCGCGGCGGGAGCGGTCAATGAGCAGTTCTTC. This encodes CSAAAGAVNEQFF.

The CDR3 loop reads CSVGDRGGEQYV. The CDR3, as DNA: TGCAGCGTTGGCGACAGGGGTGGCGAGCAGTACGTC. This sequence joins TRBV29-1 and TRBJ2-7, with TRBD1 identical over 8 bases. Trimming took 4 bases from V and 6 from J; bases not matched to a gene: 5. Germline CDR1 is SQVTM and CDR2 is ANQGSEA. The CDR3 has 12 amino acids.

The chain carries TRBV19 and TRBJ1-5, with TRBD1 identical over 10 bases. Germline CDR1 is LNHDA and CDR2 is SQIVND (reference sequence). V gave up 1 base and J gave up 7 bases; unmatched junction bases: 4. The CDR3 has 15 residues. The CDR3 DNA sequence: TGTGCCAGTAGTATAGGGACAGGGGGTGGGCAGCCCCAGCATTTT. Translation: CASSIGTGGGQPQHF. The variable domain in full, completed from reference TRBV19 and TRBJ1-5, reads DGGITQSPKYLFRKEGQNVTLSCEQNLNHDAMYWYRQDPGQGLRLIYYSQIVNDFQKGDIAEGYSVSREKKESFPLTVTSAQKNPTAFYLCASSIGTGGGQPQHFGDGTRLSIL.

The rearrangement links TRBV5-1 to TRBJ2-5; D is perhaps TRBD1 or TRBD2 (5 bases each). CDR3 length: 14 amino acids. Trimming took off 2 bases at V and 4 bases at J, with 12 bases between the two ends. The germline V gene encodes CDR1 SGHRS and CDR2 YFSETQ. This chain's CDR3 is CASSFGTAGETQYF. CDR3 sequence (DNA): TGCGCCAGCAGCTTCGGGACCGCCGGAGAGACCCAGTACTTC.

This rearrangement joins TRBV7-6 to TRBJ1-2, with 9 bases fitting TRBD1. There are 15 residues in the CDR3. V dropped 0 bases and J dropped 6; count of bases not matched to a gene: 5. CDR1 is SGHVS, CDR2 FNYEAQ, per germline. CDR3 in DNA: TGTGCCAGCAGCTTAGCGCCGGGACAGGGAAATGGCTACACCTTC. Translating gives CASSLAPGQGNGYTF. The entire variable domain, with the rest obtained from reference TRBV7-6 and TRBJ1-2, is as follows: GAGVSQSPRYKVTKRGQDVALRCDPISGHVSLYWYRQALGQGPEFLTYFNYEAQQDKSGLPNDRFSAERPEGSISTLTIQRTEQRDSAMYRCASSLAPGQGNGYTFGSGTRLTVV.

The CDR3 DNA is TGTGCCAGTAGTCCCACAGGGGGCATAAGGGAACAGTACGTC. It codes for CASSPTGGIREQYV. The chain links TRBV19 to TRBJ2-7; 9 nucleotides match TRBD1. With V trimmed by 5 bases and J by 10 bases, 12 bases remained unmatched. The V gene's germline CDR1 is LNHDA and CDR2 SQIVND (reference sequence). The length of the CDR3 is 14 residues.

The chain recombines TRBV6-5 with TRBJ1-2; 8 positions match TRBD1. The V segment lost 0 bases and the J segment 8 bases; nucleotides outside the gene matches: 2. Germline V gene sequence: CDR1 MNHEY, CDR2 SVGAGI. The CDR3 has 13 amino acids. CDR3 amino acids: CASSYSGQGGYTF. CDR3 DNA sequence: TGTGCCAGCAGTTACTCTGGACAGGGAGGCTACACCTTC.

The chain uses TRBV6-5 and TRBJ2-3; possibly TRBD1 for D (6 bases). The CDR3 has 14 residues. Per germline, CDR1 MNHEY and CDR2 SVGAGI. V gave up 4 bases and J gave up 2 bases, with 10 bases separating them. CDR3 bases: TGTGCCAGCAGTTTAACAGGGCCCACAGATACGCAGTATTTT. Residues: CASSLTGPTDTQYF.

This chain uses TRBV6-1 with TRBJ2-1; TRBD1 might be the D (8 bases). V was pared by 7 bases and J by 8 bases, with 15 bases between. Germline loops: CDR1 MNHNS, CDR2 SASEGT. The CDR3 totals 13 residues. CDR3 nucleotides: TGTGCCAGCACCGGACAGGGAGGGCATGAGCAGTTCTTC. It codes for CASTGQGGHEQFF.

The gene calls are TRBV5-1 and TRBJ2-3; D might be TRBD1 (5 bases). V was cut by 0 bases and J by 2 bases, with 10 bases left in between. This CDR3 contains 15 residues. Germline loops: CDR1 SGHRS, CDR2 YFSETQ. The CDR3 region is CASSLAQVHTDTQYF. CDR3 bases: TGCGCCAGCAGCTTGGCACAGGTGCACACAGATACGCAGTATTTT.

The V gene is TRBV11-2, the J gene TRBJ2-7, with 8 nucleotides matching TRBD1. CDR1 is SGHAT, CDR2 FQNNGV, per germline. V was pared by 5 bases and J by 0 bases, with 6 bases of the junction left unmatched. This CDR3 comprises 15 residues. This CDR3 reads CASSADRGPSYEQYF. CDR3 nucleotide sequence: TGTGCCAGCAGCGCTGACAGGGGACCCTCCTACGAGCAGTACTTC.

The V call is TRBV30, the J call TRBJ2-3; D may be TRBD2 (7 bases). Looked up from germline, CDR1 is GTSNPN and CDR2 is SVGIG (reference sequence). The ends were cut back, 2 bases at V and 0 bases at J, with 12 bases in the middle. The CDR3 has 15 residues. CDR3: CAWSSGDISTDTQYF. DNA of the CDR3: TGTGCCTGGAGTAGCGGGGACATAAGCACAGATACGCAGTATTTT.